Detailed here is one TCR beta chain. Its cognate antigen is unknown. The data belong to a study of CD8+ T cells in alopecia areata. The study's findings and limits: Persistence in scalp and blood during tofacitinib was observed for many expanded lesional clones. Both scalp clonality and the expanded CD8+ clones among the top 100 showed a significant decrease with tofacitinib. Given one nonresponder, whether baseline CD8+ expansion relates to response remains uncertain.

Stated treatment: oral pan-JAK inhibitor, 5-10 mg twice daily. PBMC-derived CD4+ and CD8+ T cells were sorted. The J segment lost 5 bases and the V segment lost 3 bases, leaving 9 bases of the junction unmatched. Germline V gene data show CDR1 as MNHEY and CDR2 as SMNVEV (reference sequence). This CDR3 has 15 amino acids. cDNA prepared by RNA extraction and subsequent reverse transcription served as the template for sequencing. The table came from immunoSEQ multiplex PCR; TCRdb's copy has only in-frame clones and leaves some out. This table holds about 190,000 clones, 50% to 60% found once. This receptor was taken from a human donor with alopecia areata. The chain uses TRBV27 and TRBJ2-7; 8 positions match TRBD1. Sequenced material: CD4+ T cells sorted from blood, taken at week 4, from a patient treated with tofacitinib. Here the CDR3 reads CASSLGAGGADEQYF. DNA for the CDR3: TGTGCCAGCAGTTTGGGGGCAGGGGGCGCCGACGAGCAGTACTTC.